Each of the 8 T cell receptor beta chains below was sequenced from the same sample in a study of control samples from healthy donors and cancer patients. Produced via immunoSEQ multiplex PCR; TCRdb's table is partial and in-frame only. The sample lists around 190,000 clones, around nine tenths occurring once. The sequenced sample was blood. Source of these receptors: a man younger than 45 in good health.

The V call is TRBV5-4, the J call TRBJ1-6; 9 nucleotides line up with TRBD1. This CDR3 comprises 16 residues. After removal of 0 bases from V and 6 bases from J, the junction contained 4 bases not matched to a gene. CDR1 SGHNT and CDR2 YYREEE come from the germline V gene (reference sequence). Written as DNA, the CDR3 is TGTGCCAGCAGCTTGGGAGGGACAGGGATTAATTCACCCCTCCACTTT. It yields the protein CASSLGGTGINSPLHF.

V and J are TRBV4-1 and TRBJ2-7, with 7 bases fitting TRBD1. The CDR3 sequence is 15 residues long. V gave up 0 bases and J gave up 2 bases; unmatched junction bases: 4. Per germline, CDR1 MGHRA and CDR2 YSYEKL. In nucleotides, the CDR3 is TGCGCCAGCAGCCAAGATACAGGGGCACCCTACGAGCAGTACTTC. Translating gives CASSQDTGAPYEQYF.

This chain links TRBV7-2 with TRBJ2-4, with D possibly being TRBD1 (6 bases). The CDR3 runs to 14 residues. Trimming took 5 bases from V and 5 from J, leaving 13 bases between them. Per the germline V gene, CDR1 is SGHTA and CDR2 is FQGNSA. The CDR3 region has the DNA TGTGCCAGCAGCGCTTCCGGGACACAAAACATTCAGTACTTC. Protein: CASSASGTQNIQYF.

The chain recombines TRBV28 with TRBJ1-2; 7 bases fit TRBD1. CDR1 is MDHEN and CDR2 is SYDVKM in the germline V gene. With 2 bases clipped from V and 12 bases from J, the junction kept 9 bases outside the gene matches. CDR3 length: 13 amino acids. The CDR3 region has the DNA TGTGCCAGCAGTTTAGTTCGGCAGGGGGGAAACACCTTC. Translated, it gives CASSLVRQGGNTF.

V usage is TRBV28 and J usage is TRBJ2-7; 7 nucleotides agree with TRBD2. Germline lookup yields CDR1 MDHEN and CDR2 SYDVKM. V trimming: 5 bases; J trimming: 4 bases; junction bases outside the gene matches: 11. This CDR3 spans 15 amino acids. CDR3 amino acids: CASSLSRGGAYEQYF. The CDR3 DNA reads as TGTGCCAGCAGTCTCTCCCGGGGAGGGGCGTACGAGCAGTACTTC.

V and J are TRBV15 and TRBJ2-7; D assignment may be TRBD1 or TRBD2 (5 bases each). The CDR3 covers 13 residues. Trimming shortened V by 5 bases and J by 2 bases, and 10 bases separated the two germline ends. CDR1 is LNHNV, CDR2 YYDKDF, per germline (reference sequence). CDR3 protein: CATSHGTTYEQYF. Here the CDR3 DNA reads TGTGCCACCAGCCACGGGACCACCTACGAGCAGTACTTC.

This chain connects TRBV24-1 to TRBJ2-3; D might be TRBD2 (6 bases). Germline CDR1 KGHDR, CDR2 SFDVKD. The CDR3 runs 16 residues. V gave up 1 base and J gave up 1 base, with 11 bases separating them. This CDR3 reads CATSDFAGTGTDTQYF. The CDR3 DNA reads as TGTGCCACCAGTGATTTTGCGGGGACGGGCACAGATACGCAGTATTTT.

Written as DNA, the CDR3 is TGTGCCAGCAGTTTCGGGACAGGGGGCCTAGGCACTGAAGCTTTCTTT. Protein: CASSFGTGGLGTEAFF. The chain joins TRBV27 to TRBJ1-1; TRBD1 aligns across 12 bases. Germline V gene sequence: CDR1 MNHEY, CDR2 SMNVEV (reference sequence). J gave up 4 bases and V 3 bases, and 6 bases lay outside the gene matches. The CDR3 runs to 16 residues.